Listed below are T cell receptor beta chains from one sample, sequenced in a study of a mutant IDH1 vaccine in newly diagnosed glioma. This table comes from immunoSEQ multiplex PCR, and its TCRdb copy is limited to in-frame clones, with some not included. Here the sample spans over 50,000 clones, around 81% being singletons. These receptors have no known antigen. Source: PBMCs, taken from a glioma patient whose treatment included an IDH1 peptide vaccine. All receptors come from a man aged 30 to 45 with glioma. Each CDR3 is given with its conserved first and last residue. A D gene is named only where the DNA matches it firmly. Clone size, where shown, is once, few, many, or a class for clones that have expanded.

length,size,J,V,D,CDR3,DNA
15,.,TRBJ2-3,TRBV9,TRBD2,CASSRTSGSTDTQYF,TGTGCCAGCAGCCGGACTAGCGGTAGCACAGATACGCAGTATTTT
17,.,TRBJ2-3,TRBV18,TRBD1,CASSPPGTGASTDTQYF,TGTGCCAGCTCACCACCTGGGACAGGAGCTAGCACAGATACGCAGTATTTT
13,once,TRBJ1-3,TRBV30,.,CAWRTGPGNTIYF,TGTGCCTGGAGGACGGGCCCTGGAAACACCATATATTTT
12,.,TRBJ2-7,TRBV5-1,.,CASSLTRYEQYF,TGCGCCAGCAGCCTAACAAGGTACGAGCAGTACTTC
14,.,TRBJ2-1,TRBV27,TRBD2,CASSRTSSYNEQFF,TGTGCCAGCAGTCGGACTAGCTCCTACAATGAGCAGTTCTTC
16,.,TRBJ2-2,TRBV19,TRBD2,CASRIIAGKVTGELFF,TGTGCCAGTAGGATAATAGCGGGAAAGGTCACCGGGGAGCTGTTTTTT
17,.,TRBJ2-5,TRBV4-1,.,CASSHAGGVGGIETQYF,TGCGCCAGCAGCCACGCAGGAGGGGTTGGGGGGATCGAGACCCAGTACTTC
12,.,TRBJ1-1,TRBV7-9,.,CASSLAFTEAFF,TGTGCCAGCAGCTTAGCGTTCACTGAAGCTTTCTTT
14,.,TRBJ2-1,TRBV19,TRBD2,CASMGTNSYNEQFF,TGTGCCAGTATGGGGACTAACTCCTACAATGAGCAGTTCTTC
17,.,TRBJ1-2,TRBV5-4,TRBD1,CASSFGTGRGRDYGYTF,TGTGCCAGCAGTTTCGGGACAGGGAGGGGTAGGGACTATGGCTACACCTTC
13,.,TRBJ2-7,TRBV7-6,.,CASSLAGIDEQYF,TGTGCCAGCAGCTTAGCGGGAATCGATGAGCAGTACTTC
15,few,TRBJ2-3,TRBV6-1,TRBD2,CASSELAGGPDTQYF,TGTGCCAGCAGTGAACTAGCGGGGGGGCCAGATACGCAGTATTTT
14,.,TRBJ1-2,TRBV5-5,.,CASSLRGANYGYTF,TGTGCCAGCAGCTTAAGGGGCGCGAACTATGGCTACACCTTC
20,.,TRBJ2-1,TRBV5-1,TRBD1,CASSRGQGVTGPSSYNEQFF,TGCGCCAGCAGCAGGGGACAGGGGGTGACGGGACCGAGCTCCTACAATGAGCAGTTCTTC
16,few,TRBJ2-6,TRBV25-1,.,CASSPPTLLRANVLTF,TGTGCCAGCAGCCCCCCGACTCTCCTGAGGGCCAACGTCCTGACTTTC
13,few,TRBJ1-5,TRBV6-1,.,CASSPTPLQPQHF,TGTGCCAGCAGCCCGACACCCCTACAGCCCCAGCATTTT
14,.,TRBJ2-7,TRBV18,.,CASSPQGSFYEQYF,TGTGCCAGCTCACCTCAGGGGTCCTTCTACGAGCAGTACTTC
11,.,TRBJ2-1,TRBV7-9,.,CASSASNEQFF,TGTGCCAGCAGCGCGTCAAATGAGCAGTTCTTC
14,.,TRBJ1-6,TRBV30,.,CAGGRGANNSPLHF,TGTGCCGGGGGCAGGGGCGCGAATAATTCACCCCTCCACTTT
14,.,TRBJ1-2,TRBV2,.,CASSASGGVYGYTF,TGTGCCAGCAGTGCGTCGGGGGGCGTCTATGGCTACACCTTC
13,few,TRBJ1-5,TRBV28,.,CATQGTGNQPQHF,TGTGCCACCCAAGGGACGGGCAATCAGCCCCAGCATTTT
12,.,TRBJ2-2,TRBV7-6,.,CASSLISGELFF,TGTGCCAGCAGCTTAATCTCCGGGGAGCTGTTTTTT
15,.,TRBJ1-1,TRBV4-1,.,CASSQEEGLNTEAFF,TGCGCCAGCAGCCAAGAAGAGGGGTTGAACACTGAAGCTTTCTTT
15,.,TRBJ2-7,TRBV2,.,CASSAQQGYSGEQYF,TGTGCCAGCAGCGCGCAACAGGGTTACTCTGGCGAGCAGTACTTC
13,.,TRBJ1-5,TRBV5-1,.,CASSMDSNQPQHF,TGCGCCAGCAGCATGGACAGTAATCAGCCCCAGCATTTT
14,few,TRBJ2-7,TRBV6-5,TRBD1,CASTRQGRTYEQYF,TGTGCCAGCACCAGACAGGGGCGAACCTACGAGCAGTACTTC
12,few,TRBJ2-7,TRBV15,.,CATSREGYEQYF,TGTGCCACCAGCAGAGAGGGCTACGAGCAGTACTTC